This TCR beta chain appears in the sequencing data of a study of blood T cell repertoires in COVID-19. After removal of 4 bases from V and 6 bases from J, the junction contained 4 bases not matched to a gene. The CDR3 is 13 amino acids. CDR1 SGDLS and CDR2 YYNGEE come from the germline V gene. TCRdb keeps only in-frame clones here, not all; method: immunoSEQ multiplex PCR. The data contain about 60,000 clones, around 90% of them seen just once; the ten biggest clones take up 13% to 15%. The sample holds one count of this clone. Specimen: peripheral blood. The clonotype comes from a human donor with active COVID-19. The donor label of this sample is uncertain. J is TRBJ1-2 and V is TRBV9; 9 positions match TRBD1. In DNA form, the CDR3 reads TGTGCCAGCAGCCCGGGACAGGGAGATGGCTACACCTTC. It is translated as CASSPGQGDGYTF.